The 8 T cell receptor beta chains below all came from one sample that was sequenced in a study of blood T cell repertoires in COVID-19. The method was immunoSEQ multiplex PCR; TCRdb's version includes in-frame clones alone and lacks a portion of them. Among 230,000 or so clones listed, 84% were seen once. The specimen was peripheral blood. All receptors come from a woman aged 40 to 55 who had recovered from COVID-19.

The chain links TRBV27 to TRBJ1-4; the D gene is possibly TRBD1 (5 bases). Per the germline V gene, CDR1 is MNHEY and CDR2 is SMNVEV (reference sequence). The CDR3 totals 18 residues. V was pared by 8 bases and J by 8 bases, with 30 bases between. CDR3 in DNA: TGTGCCAGCTCTCCACGGGGGGGGAACGAGGCCGGTAGAGAAAAACTGTTTTTT. Amino acid sequence: CASSPRGGNEAGREKLFF.

The rearrangement joins TRBV24-1 to TRBJ1-5; D is undetermined. The CDR3 totals 13 residues. V gave up 0 bases and J gave up 5 bases, with 4 bases separating them. From germline, CDR1 is KGHDR and CDR2 SFDVKD. CDR3 protein: CATSDLTDQPQHF. The CDR3 DNA follows: TGTGCCACCAGTGATTTGACAGATCAGCCCCAGCATTTT.

The chain has TRBV6-5 and TRBJ1-1; weak D call: TRBD1 (6 bases). Germline V gene data show CDR1 as MNHEY and CDR2 as SVGAGI. CDR3 length: 13 residues. The V gene lost 6 bases and the J gene lost 1 base, with 9 bases spanning the gap. CDR3 nucleotides: TGTGCCAGCAGAACGGACAGGAACACTGAAGCTTTCTTT. Translation: CASRTDRNTEAFF.

This sequence joins TRBV29-1 and TRBJ2-2; TRBD1 is a possible D gene (6 bases). The CDR3 covers 12 residues. V gave up 6 bases and J gave up 5 bases, with 10 bases separating them. CDR1 is SQVTM, CDR2 ANQGSEA, per germline. The CDR3 here is CSVTGQTGELFF. DNA for the CDR3: TGCAGCGTCACAGGGCAGACCGGGGAGCTGTTTTTT.

The CDR3 nucleotides are TGTGCCAGCAGCCCGGGTTCTACTCTACAGGCTAACACTGAAGCTTTCTTT. The encoded protein is CASSPGSTLQANTEAFF. The V call is TRBV7-3, the J call TRBJ1-1; perhaps TRBD1 as D (5 bases). V was clipped by 5 bases and J by 2 bases, with 21 bases between them. Per germline, CDR1 SGHTA and CDR2 FQGTGA. The CDR3 is made up of 17 amino acids.

The genes are TRBV29-1 and TRBJ1-1; perhaps TRBD1 as D (5 bases). Germline V gives CDR1 SQVTM, CDR2 ANQGSEA. V dropped 7 bases and J dropped 5 bases, with 17 bases sitting between them. The CDR3 has 13 amino acids. CDR3 sequence: CSATTARGTEAFF. In DNA, the CDR3 is TGCAGCGCTACAACCGCCCGGGGGACTGAAGCTTTCTTT. The entire variable domain, with the rest obtained from reference TRBV29-1 and TRBJ1-1, is as follows: SAVISQKPSRDICQRGTSLTIQCQVDSQVTMMFWYRQQPGQSLTLIATANQGSEATYESGFVIDKFPISRPNLTFSTLTVSNMSPEDSSIYLCSATTARGTEAFFGQGTRLTVV.

This rearrangement joins TRBV5-6 to TRBJ1-2; possibly TRBD1 for D (6 bases). V lost 5 bases and J 4 bases, leaving 15 bases between the germline ends. The CDR3 runs to 14 residues. Per the germline V gene, CDR1 is SGHDT and CDR2 is YYEEEE. The CDR3 region is CASSHGGGGYGYTF. In DNA form, the CDR3 reads TGTGCCAGCAGTCACGGAGGGGGGGGCTATGGCTACACCTTC.

The chain is built from TRBV6-5 and TRBJ2-2; 9 bases align to TRBD2. Germline lookup yields CDR1 MNHEY and CDR2 SVGAGI. CDR3 length: 14 amino acids. The V segment lost 6 bases and the J segment 4 bases; nucleotides outside the gene matches: 3. The CDR3 here is CASRLSGGTGELFF. CDR3 DNA sequence: TGTGCCAGCAGACTTAGCGGGGGCACCGGGGAGCTGTTTTTT.